A single sample gave rise to the 20 T cell receptor beta chains below, sequenced in a study of regulatory T cells in long-lasting Graves disease. As for time point: newly diagnosed GD, antithyroid drugs for less than 3 months. Extracted RNA from PBMCs served as the source of the TCR library. Arm-PCR of CDR3 regions and iRepertoire HTBI primers were the basis on which TCR beta libraries were built. MiXCR, applied by TCRdb to the multiplex PCR reads, yields one record per CDR3 protein. The table has some 600,000 distinct CDR3 sequences, roughly a sixth seen once; the top ten hold around 12%. These data also featured in a second study, about T cells in Graves' hyperthyroidism and ophthalmopathy.

The specimen was peripheral blood mononuclear cells (PBMCs), collected at new diagnosis, from a patient treated with antithyroid drugs. Receptors originate from a man aged 18 to 35 with Graves disease.

The sample holds a few counts of this clonotype. This chain connects TRBV4-2 to TRBJ2-3, with D possibly being TRBD1 (5 bases). V dropped 0 bases and J dropped 4 bases, with 11 bases sitting between them. Germline V gene data show CDR1 as LGHNA and CDR2 as YNFKEQ. The CDR3 is made up of 15 amino acids. CDR3 protein: CASSQDRQGPDTQYF. In DNA, the CDR3 is TGTGCCAGCAGCCAAGATCGGCAGGGCCCAGATACGCAGTATTTT.

This clonotype appeared many times. The chain has TRBV2 and TRBJ1-4; D is ambiguous. V was cut by 8 bases and J by 9 bases, with 16 bases left in between. The germline V gene encodes CDR1 SNHLY and CDR2 FYNNEI. This CDR3 has 13 residues. This chain's CDR3 is CASWNGEEKKLFF. The CDR3 DNA reads as TGTGCCAGCTGGAATGGGGAGGAGAAAAAACTGTTTTTT.

The chain employs TRBV10-2 and TRBJ2-5; D is undetermined. V gave up 6 bases and J gave up 0 bases, with 11 bases separating them. This CDR3 is built from 14 residues. CDR1 and CDR2 from the germline V gene are WSHSY and SAAADI. CDR3 nucleotide sequence: TGCGCCAGCAGACCCGACCGGGACCAAGAGACCCAGTACTTC. Translated: CASRPDRDQETQYF.

The rearrangement uses TRBV4-1 and TRBJ1-5, with no clear D. The CDR3 length is 17 residues. The germline gives CDR1 MGHRA, CDR2 YSYEKL. V lost 1 base and J lost 1, with 14 bases in between. CDR3 sequence reads: CASSQGPQMLSNQPQHF. CDR3 nucleotide sequence: TGCGCCAGCAGCCAAGGTCCCCAAATGCTGAGCAATCAGCCCCAGCATTTT.

The chain employs TRBV2 and TRBJ2-3; D is unresolved. Germline V gene sequence: CDR1 SNHLY, CDR2 FYNNEI. The CDR3 runs 11 residues. Trimming pared 7 bases from V and 4 bases from J, leaving 6 bases between. Here the CDR3 DNA reads TGTGCCAGCATCAGGTCAGATACGCAGTATTTT. It translates to CASIRSDTQYF.

In its sample, this clonotype was seen many times. The chain recombines TRBV12-3 or TRBV12-4 with TRBJ1-5; maybe TRBD1 (5 bases). V was shortened by 3 bases and J by 7 bases, with 10 bases between the two germline ends. This CDR3 region has 13 residues. CDR3: CASSFTGEQPQHF. In DNA, the CDR3 is TGTGCCAGCAGTTTTACAGGAGAGCAGCCCCAGCATTTT.

This rearrangement joins TRBV19 to TRBJ2-7, with 11 bases lining up with TRBD1. Losses at the gene ends were 7 bases for V and 3 bases for J; bases not matched to a gene: 5. This CDR3 is built from 14 residues. Germline loops: CDR1 LNHDA, CDR2 SQIVND (reference sequence). For the CDR3, the DNA is TGTGCCAGTACCGCCGGGACAGGGGGCTACGAGCAGTACTTC. It specifies CASTAGTGGYEQYF.

This clonotype was seen more than once but under ten times. The V and J genes are TRBV20-1 and TRBJ2-5; tentative D call: TRBD2 (6 bases). Germline CDR1 DFQATT, CDR2 SNEGSKA (reference sequence). The CDR3 covers 15 residues. V gave up 0 bases and J gave up 3 bases, with 14 bases separating them. For the CDR3, the DNA is TGCAGTGCTAGAGATGGGGATAGCGGAGAAGAGACCCAGTACTTC. Its protein product is CSARDGDSGEETQYF.

The V call is TRBV9, the J call TRBJ1-4, with no clear D. Germline V gives CDR1 SGDLS, CDR2 YYNGEE. The length of the CDR3 is 11 residues. The V end was cut by 3 bases, the J end by 16 bases, with 13 bases between. The CDR3 coding sequence is TGTGCCAGCAGCGACGGGTGGGATACGTTTTTT. It yields the protein CASSDGWDTFF.

The chain carries TRBV28 and TRBJ2-3, with D perhaps TRBD2 (6 bases). Trimming cost V 5 bases and J 5 bases, with 11 bases left between them. From germline, CDR1 is MDHEN and CDR2 SYDVKM. The CDR3 totals 13 residues. Written as DNA, the CDR3 is TGTGCCAGCAGTCCCGGGACTGAAGATACGCAGTATTTT. Its translation is CASSPGTEDTQYF.

The gene calls are TRBV27 and TRBJ2-3, with 7 bases lining up with TRBD1. V dropped 5 bases and J dropped 0; count of bases not matched to a gene: 20. In germline, CDR1 is MNHEY, CDR2 SMNVEV (reference sequence). The CDR3 is 20 amino acids. CDR3 DNA: TGTGCCAGCAGTGGGGACAGCCCCTTTGGATCGGCCTTTAGCACAGATACGCAGTATTTT. Encoded protein: CASSGDSPFGSAFSTDTQYF.

This clonotype was counted many times. V usage is TRBV20-1 and J usage is TRBJ1-1; D is unresolved. The germline V gene has CDR1 DFQATT and CDR2 SNEGSKA (reference sequence). The CDR3 is 11 residues long. Trimming took 0 bases from V and 9 from J, leaving 8 bases between them. The CDR3 here is CSARDTTKAFF. In DNA, the CDR3 is TGCAGTGCTAGAGATACAACTAAAGCTTTCTTT.

This clonotype occurred many times. The gene calls are TRBV6-1 and TRBJ2-3, with 7 bases lining up with TRBD1. The V and J ends lost 7 bases and 0 bases, in that order; junction bases with no gene match: 7. There are 15 residues in the CDR3. Looked up from germline, CDR1 is MNHNS and CDR2 is SASEGT. The CDR3 region has the DNA TGTGCCAGCAAACCGGGGACAGCTAGCACAGATACGCAGTATTTT. Translated, it gives CASKPGTASTDTQYF.

The rearrangement links TRBV20-1 to TRBJ2-7; D may be TRBD1 or TRBD2 (7 bases each). This CDR3 is 14 amino acids long. Trimming shortened V by 1 base and J by 4 bases, and 14 bases separated the two germline ends. CDR1 and CDR2 (germline): DFQATT, SNEGSKA (reference sequence). CDR3 residues: CSARGQGGWYEQYF. DNA of the CDR3: TGCAGTGCTAGAGGCCAGGGGGGGTGGTACGAGCAGTACTTC.

The sample holds a few counts of this clonotype. V usage is TRBV19 and J usage is TRBJ2-3, with 11 bases matching TRBD2. Germline loops: CDR1 LNHDA, CDR2 SQIVND (reference sequence). This CDR3 region has 15 residues. Trimming at V came to 3 bases and at J to 6 bases, leaving 5 bases not matched to a gene. The CDR3 protein is CASSMTSGTEDTQYF. In DNA, the CDR3 is TGTGCCAGTAGTATGACTAGCGGGACGGAGGATACGCAGTATTTT.

The table lists this clonotype with many counts. The chain carries TRBV27 and TRBJ2-5; D might be TRBD2 (5 bases). From germline, CDR1 is MNHEY and CDR2 SMNVEV (reference sequence). The CDR3 has 14 residues. Trimming cost V 3 bases and J 4 bases, with 12 bases left between them. CDR3 sequence: CASSLVVRGETQYF. The DNA of the CDR3 is TGTGCCAGCAGTTTGGTAGTCCGGGGAGAGACCCAGTACTTC.

In this sample, this clonotype turned up many times. The chain carries TRBV27 and TRBJ1-1, with 8 positions matching TRBD1. The V gene's germline CDR1 is MNHEY and CDR2 SMNVEV (reference sequence). V shed 5 bases, J shed 4 bases, and the junction held 15 bases outside the gene matches. CDR3 length: 17 residues. CDR3 DNA: TGTGCCAGCAGTAGGGGCAGGGGGCGCGCTGTCGGCACTGAAGCTTTCTTT. It is translated as CASSRGRGRAVGTEAFF.

This clonotype was counted at least ten times. The rearrangement joins TRBV6-1 to TRBJ2-2; 10 bases fit TRBD1. The germline gives CDR1 MNHNS, CDR2 SASEGT. V shed 10 bases and J 1 base; nucleotides not matched to a gene: 6. The CDR3 is 15 residues long. In nucleotides, the CDR3 is TGTGCCATTTCTAGGGACAGGGGGAACACCGGGGAGCTGTTTTTT. Translating gives CAISRDRGNTGELFF.

In its sample, this clonotype was seen a few times. CDR3 DNA: TGTGCCAGCTCACCGTCGGAAAAGGCTGAAGCTTTCTTT. Translation: CASSPSEKAEAFF. This chain joins TRBV18 and TRBJ1-1; D is unclear. Trimming stripped 3 bases from V and 6 bases from J, with 11 bases between. The CDR3 is made up of 13 amino acids. Germline-derived CDR1 and CDR2 are KGHSH and LQKENI.

V is TRBV7-2 and J is TRBJ2-3; 12 nucleotides line up with TRBD2. CDR1 SGHTA and CDR2 FQGNSA come from the germline V gene. Losses at the gene ends were 5 bases for V and 5 bases for J; bases not matched to a gene: 8. The CDR3 runs to 16 residues. The CDR3 DNA follows: TGTGCCAGCAGCGCCAGACTAGCGGGAGAGAAAGATACGCAGTATTTT. It yields the protein CASSARLAGEKDTQYF.